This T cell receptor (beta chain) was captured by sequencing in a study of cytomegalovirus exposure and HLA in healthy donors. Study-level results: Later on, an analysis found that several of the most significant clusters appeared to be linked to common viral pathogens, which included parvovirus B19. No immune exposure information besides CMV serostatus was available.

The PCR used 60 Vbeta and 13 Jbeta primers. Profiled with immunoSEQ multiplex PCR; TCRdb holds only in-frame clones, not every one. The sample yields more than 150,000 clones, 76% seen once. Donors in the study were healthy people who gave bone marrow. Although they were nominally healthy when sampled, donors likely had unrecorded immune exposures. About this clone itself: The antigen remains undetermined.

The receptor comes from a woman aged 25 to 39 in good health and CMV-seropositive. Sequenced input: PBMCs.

The CDR3 spells CATSRGRAVGLAGAYEQYF. CDR3 nucleotides: TGTGCCACCAGCAGAGGTAGGGCTGTAGGACTAGCGGGGGCCTACGAGCAGTACTTC. The rearrangement joins TRBV15 to TRBJ2-7; 13 bases are a match to TRBD2. Germline CDR1 reads LNHNV; CDR2 reads YYDKDF (reference sequence). The ends lost 1 base at V and 2 bases at J; junction bases unmatched: 11. This CDR3 spans 19 amino acids.